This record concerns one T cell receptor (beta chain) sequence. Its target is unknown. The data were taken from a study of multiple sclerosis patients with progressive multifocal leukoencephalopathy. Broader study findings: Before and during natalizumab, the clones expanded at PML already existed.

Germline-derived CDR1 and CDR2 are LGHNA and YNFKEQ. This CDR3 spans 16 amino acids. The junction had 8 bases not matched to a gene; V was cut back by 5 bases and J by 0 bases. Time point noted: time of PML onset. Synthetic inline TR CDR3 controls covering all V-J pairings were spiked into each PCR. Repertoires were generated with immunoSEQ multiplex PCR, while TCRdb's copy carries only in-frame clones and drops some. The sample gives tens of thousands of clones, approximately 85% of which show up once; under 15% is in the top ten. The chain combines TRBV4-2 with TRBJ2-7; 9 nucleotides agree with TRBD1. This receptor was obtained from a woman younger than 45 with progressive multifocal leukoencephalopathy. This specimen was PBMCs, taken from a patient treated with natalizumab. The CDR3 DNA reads TGTGCCAGCAGCAGTCGGACAGGGGCGTCCTCCTACGAGCAGTACTTC. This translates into CASSSRTGASSYEQYF.